The T cell receptor (beta chain) under discussion was sequenced for a study of graft-versus-host responses after intestinal transplantation. Study information: Transplants were multivisceral, liver-intestinal, or isolated intestinal. Anti-thymocyte globulin induction was given to all recipients, followed by tacrolimus and steroids for around three years. The study's findings and limits: Detection of GvH clones occurred in recipient marrow, and some had their first appearance in ileum or blood.

This table comes from immunoSEQ multiplex PCR, and its TCRdb copy is limited to in-frame clones, with some not included. The sample holds some 40,000 clones, about 93% seen once. Comment on this clone: Its target is unknown.

Trimming took off 1 base at V and 5 bases at J, with 8 bases between the two ends. This CDR3 contains 13 residues. Germline loops: CDR1 KGHSY, CDR2 FQNENV. This material consisted of unstimulated CD8+ T cells sorted from spleen or lymph node cells, taken before transplant. This sequence was found in a human donor who was the organ donor for an intestinal transplant. V gene TRBV16 combines with J gene TRBJ2-5; TRBD2 is a possible D gene (6 bases). The chain's CDR3 is CASSQWGGETQYF. CDR3 nucleotides: TGTGCCAGCAGCCAATGGGGAGGTGAGACCCAGTACTTC.